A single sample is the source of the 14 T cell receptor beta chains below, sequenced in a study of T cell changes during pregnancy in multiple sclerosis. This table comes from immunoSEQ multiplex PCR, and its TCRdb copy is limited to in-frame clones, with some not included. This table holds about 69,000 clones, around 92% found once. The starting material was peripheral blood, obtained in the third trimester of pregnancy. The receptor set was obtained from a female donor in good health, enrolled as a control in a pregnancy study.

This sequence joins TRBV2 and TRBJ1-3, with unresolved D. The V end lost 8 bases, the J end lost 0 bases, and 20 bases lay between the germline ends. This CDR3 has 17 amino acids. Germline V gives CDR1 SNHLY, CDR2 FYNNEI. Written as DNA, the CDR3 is TGTGCCAGCGACGATGGAGGTTCTGGTAGCTCTGGAAACACCATATATTTT. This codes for CASDDGGSGSSGNTIYF.

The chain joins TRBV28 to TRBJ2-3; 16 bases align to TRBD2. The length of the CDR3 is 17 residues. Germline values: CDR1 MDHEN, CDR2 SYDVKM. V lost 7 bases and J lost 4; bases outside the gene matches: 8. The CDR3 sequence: CASTLGLAGGPADTQYF. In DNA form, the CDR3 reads TGTGCCAGCACCTTGGGACTAGCGGGAGGGCCGGCAGATACGCAGTATTTT.

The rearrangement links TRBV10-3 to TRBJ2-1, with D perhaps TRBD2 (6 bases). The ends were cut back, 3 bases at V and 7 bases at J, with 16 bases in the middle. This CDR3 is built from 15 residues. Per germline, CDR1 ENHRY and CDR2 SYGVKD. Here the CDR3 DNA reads TGTGCCATCAGTGAAGGGCTAGCGAGTGGGAATGAGCAGTTCTTC. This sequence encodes CAISEGLASGNEQFF.

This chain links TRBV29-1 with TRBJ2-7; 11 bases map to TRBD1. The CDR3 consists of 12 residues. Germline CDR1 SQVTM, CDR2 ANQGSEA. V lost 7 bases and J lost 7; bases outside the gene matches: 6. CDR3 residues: CSARGQGGEQYF. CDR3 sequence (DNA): TGCAGCGCCCGGGGACAGGGGGGGGAGCAGTACTTC.

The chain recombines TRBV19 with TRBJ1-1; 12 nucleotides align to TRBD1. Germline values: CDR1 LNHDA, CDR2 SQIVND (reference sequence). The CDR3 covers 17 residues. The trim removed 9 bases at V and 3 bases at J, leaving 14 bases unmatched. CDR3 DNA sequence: TGTGCCAGCCTAATCCCAGGGACAGGGGGCTCCTACACTGAAGCTTTCTTT. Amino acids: CASLIPGTGGSYTEAFF.

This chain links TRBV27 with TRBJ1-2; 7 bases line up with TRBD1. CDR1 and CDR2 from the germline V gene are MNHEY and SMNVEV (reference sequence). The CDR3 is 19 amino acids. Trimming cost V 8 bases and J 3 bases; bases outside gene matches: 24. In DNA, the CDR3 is TGTGCCAGCCGGGACAGTCTCCCGGGGAAGGGTGGGCTTCACTATGGCTACACCTTC. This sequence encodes CASRDSLPGKGGLHYGYTF.

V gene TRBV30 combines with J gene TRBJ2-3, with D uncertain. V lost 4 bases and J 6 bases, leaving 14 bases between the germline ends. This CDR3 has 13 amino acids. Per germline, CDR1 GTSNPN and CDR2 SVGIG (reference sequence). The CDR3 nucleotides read TGTGCCTGGACTAGGTCCGAAGTGGATACGCAGTATTTT. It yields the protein CAWTRSEVDTQYF.

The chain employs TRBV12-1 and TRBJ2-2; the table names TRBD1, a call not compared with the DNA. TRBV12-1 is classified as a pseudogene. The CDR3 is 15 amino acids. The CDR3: CASSMDRGLAGELFF. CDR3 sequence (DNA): TGTGCCAGCAGCATGGACAGGGGGCTGGCCGGGGAGCTGTTTTTT.

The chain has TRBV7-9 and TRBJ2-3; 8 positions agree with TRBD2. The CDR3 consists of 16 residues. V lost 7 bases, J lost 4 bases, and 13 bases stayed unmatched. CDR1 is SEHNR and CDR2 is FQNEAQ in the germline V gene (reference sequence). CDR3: CASTQWRLALADTQYF. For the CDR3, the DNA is TGTGCCAGCACCCAATGGAGACTAGCGTTGGCAGATACGCAGTATTTT.

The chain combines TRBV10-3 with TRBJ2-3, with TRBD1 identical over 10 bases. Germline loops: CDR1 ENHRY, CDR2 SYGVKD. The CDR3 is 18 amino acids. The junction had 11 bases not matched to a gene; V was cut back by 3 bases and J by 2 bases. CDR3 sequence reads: CAISDLDRGPLNTDTQYF. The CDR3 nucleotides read TGTGCCATCAGTGATTTAGACAGGGGGCCCTTAAACACAGATACGCAGTATTTT.

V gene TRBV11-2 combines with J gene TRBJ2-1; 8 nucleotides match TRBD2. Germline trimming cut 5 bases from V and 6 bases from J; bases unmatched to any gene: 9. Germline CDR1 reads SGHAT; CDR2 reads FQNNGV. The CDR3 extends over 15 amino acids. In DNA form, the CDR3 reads TGTGCCAGCAGCCCCTTTCGGGGGGGCGTCAATGAGCAGTTCTTC. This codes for CASSPFRGGVNEQFF.

This chain's CDR3 is CASSLSGFGTDTQYF. The CDR3 DNA reads as TGTGCCAGCAGCTTATCGGGGTTTGGGACAGATACGCAGTATTTT. The chain recombines TRBV7-3 with TRBJ2-3; TRBD2 is a possible D gene (5 bases). The CDR3 sequence is 15 residues long. Trimming removed 2 bases from V and 3 bases from J, with 12 bases in between. CDR1 is SGHTA and CDR2 is FQGTGA in the germline V gene.

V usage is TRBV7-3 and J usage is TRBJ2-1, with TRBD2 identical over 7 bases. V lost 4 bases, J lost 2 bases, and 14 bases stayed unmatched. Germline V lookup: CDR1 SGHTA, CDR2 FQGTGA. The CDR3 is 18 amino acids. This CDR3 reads CASSSSLLAGAPYNEQFF. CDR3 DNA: TGTGCCAGCAGCTCTTCTCTTTTGGCGGGAGCGCCCTACAATGAGCAGTTCTTC.

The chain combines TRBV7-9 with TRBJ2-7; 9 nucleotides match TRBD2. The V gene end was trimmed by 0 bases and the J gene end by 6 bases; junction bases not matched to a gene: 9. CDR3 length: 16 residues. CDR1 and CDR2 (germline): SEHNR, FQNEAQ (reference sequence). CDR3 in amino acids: CASSLAGGRAPLEQYF. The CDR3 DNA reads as TGTGCCAGCAGCTTAGCGGGCGGGAGGGCCCCTCTCGAGCAGTACTTC.